This entry describes one T cell receptor beta chain. Its specificity is unknown. The CDR3 sequence is 16 residues long. With 1 base removed from V and 4 bases from J, the gap between germline ends came to 13 bases. Per germline, CDR1 MNHEY and CDR2 SVGAGI. The authors divided CD4+ cells into CD45RA+ naive and CD45RA-negative memory subsets. The sample originates from a study of shared clonotypes between healthy human individuals. Study information: Used for every donor were three CD4 naive, three CD4 memory, two CD8 naive and one CD8 memory plate. Study results and caveats: A limitation of the genetic and exposure-history diversity represented arose from few donors.

Deep level was the assay's run setting. Repertoires were generated with immunoSEQ multiplex PCR, while TCRdb's copy carries only in-frame clones and drops some. Here the sample spans more than 1 million clones, around 78% being singletons. Sequencing was done on a sample of memory CD4+ T cells from PBMCs. Subset given: CD45RA-negative fraction. The receptor's source is a man aged 18 to 30 in good health. Some clones in this sample may be carry-over from other donors' samples. The chain uses TRBV6-5 and TRBJ2-2, with D tentatively TRBD1 or TRBD2 (6 bases each). The CDR3 spells CASSYYGGLGTGELFF. The CDR3 DNA reads TGTGCCAGCAGTTACTACGGGGGCCTCGGCACCGGGGAGCTGTTTTTT.